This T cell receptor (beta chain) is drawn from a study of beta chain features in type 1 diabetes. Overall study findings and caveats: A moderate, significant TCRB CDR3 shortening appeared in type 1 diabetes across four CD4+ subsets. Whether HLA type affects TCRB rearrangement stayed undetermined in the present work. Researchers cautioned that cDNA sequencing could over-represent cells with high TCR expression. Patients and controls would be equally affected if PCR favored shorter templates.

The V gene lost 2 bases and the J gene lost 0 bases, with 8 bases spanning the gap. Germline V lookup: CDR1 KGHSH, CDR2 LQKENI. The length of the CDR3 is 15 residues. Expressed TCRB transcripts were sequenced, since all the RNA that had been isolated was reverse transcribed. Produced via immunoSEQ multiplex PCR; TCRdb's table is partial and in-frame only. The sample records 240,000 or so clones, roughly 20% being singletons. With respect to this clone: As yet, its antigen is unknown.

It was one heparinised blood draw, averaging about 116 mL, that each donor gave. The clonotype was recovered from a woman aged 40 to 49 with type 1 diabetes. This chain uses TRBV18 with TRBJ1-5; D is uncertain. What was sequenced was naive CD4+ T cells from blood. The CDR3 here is CASSPTQVSNQPQHF. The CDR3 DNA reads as TGTGCCAGCTCACCAACGCAGGTTAGCAATCAGCCCCAGCATTTT. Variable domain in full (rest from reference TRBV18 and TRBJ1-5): NAGVMQNPRHLVRRRGQEARLRCSPMKGHSHVYWYRQLPEEGLKFMVYLQKENIIDESGMPKERFSAEFPKEGPSILRIQQVVRGDSAAYFCASSPTQVSNQPQHFGDGTRLSIL.